The next 25 T cell receptor beta chains were all read from a single sample in a study of CD8 T cells in ankylosing spondylitis. Study-level points and caveats: Seemingly distinctive of ankylosing spondylitis blood was a TCR beta motif formed by eight highly homologous variants.

No antigen has been identified for these receptors. TCRdb reprocessed the 5' RACE reads via MiXCR and lists one record per CDR3 protein. In the table there are tens of thousands of distinct CDR3 sequences, approximately 8.9% of which are singletons. The sequenced material came from blood, either unsorted or a sorted T cell fraction (not recorded which). The receptors derive from a male donor with ankylosing spondylitis.

This clonotype came up a few times. The J gene is TRBJ2-3, the V gene TRBV5-1; the D call may be TRBD1 or TRBD2 (5 bases each). This CDR3 comprises 14 residues. The germline CDR1 and CDR2 sequences are SGHRS and YFSETQ. The V end lost 2 bases, the J end lost 1 base, and 8 bases lay between the germline ends. The chain's CDR3 is CASSFLGGTDTQYF. CDR3 sequence (DNA): TGCGCCAGCAGCTTCCTGGGGGGCACAGATACGCAGTATTTT.

The chain couples TRBV27 to TRBJ1-1; 7 nucleotides line up with TRBD1. Unmatched junction bases numbered 5, after V lost 7 bases and J lost 0 bases. The germline V gene encodes CDR1 MNHEY and CDR2 SMNVEV (reference sequence). The CDR3 length is 14 residues. The CDR3 nucleotides read TGTGCCAGCAAATCAGGGGGAATGAACACTGAAGCTTTCTTT. As protein: CASKSGGMNTEAFF.

The sample holds one count of this clonotype. Possible read error: a much larger clone is one base away. J is TRBJ2-1 and V is TRBV7-9, with 8 nucleotides matching TRBD2. The CDR3 spans 14 residues. The trim removed 8 bases at V and 6 bases at J, leaving 9 bases unmatched. The germline V gene encodes CDR1 SEHNR and CDR2 FQNEAQ (reference sequence). The CDR3 sequence: CASGVSGISNEQFF. The CDR3 DNA reads as TGTGCCAGCGGGGTTAGCGGGATATCCAATGAGCAGTTCTTC.

This clonotype was counted between two and nine times. The chain carries TRBV10-3 and TRBJ2-5, with 8 bases matching TRBD2. This CDR3 is built from 16 residues. Germline trimming cut 8 bases from V and 5 bases from J; bases unmatched to any gene: 16. The V gene's germline CDR1 is ENHRY and CDR2 SYGVKD. Written as DNA, the CDR3 is TGTGCCATCGGAGAAGGAACGGGAGGGCCGGGGGAGACCCAGTACTTC. It specifies CAIGEGTGGPGETQYF.

The CDR3 DNA follows: TGTGCCAGCAGTTACGGGACAACAAGGAATGAGCAGTTCTTC. This codes for CASSYGTTRNEQFF. The chain links TRBV28 to TRBJ2-1; perhaps TRBD1 as D (6 bases). CDR3 length equals 14 residues. V was cut by 4 bases and J by 7 bases, with 14 bases left in between. Germline V gene sequence: CDR1 MDHEN, CDR2 SYDVKM.

This clonotype was picked up a small number of times. V usage is TRBV27 and J usage is TRBJ1-1; tentative D call: TRBD1 (6 bases). Germline-derived CDR1 and CDR2 are MNHEY and SMNVEV (reference sequence). Trimming cost V 2 bases and J 5 bases, with 15 bases left between them. This CDR3 has 15 amino acids. This chain's CDR3 is CASSLGGPRGTEAFF. CDR3 nucleotides: TGTGCCAGCAGTTTAGGGGGGCCTCGTGGTACTGAAGCTTTCTTT.

This clonotype came up a few times. V usage is TRBV7-2 and J usage is TRBJ2-5, with D unclear. V was clipped by 5 bases and J by 4 bases, with 14 bases between them. This CDR3 region has 14 residues. From germline, CDR1 is SGHTA and CDR2 FQGNSA. The CDR3 is CASSIPVGPETQYF. In nucleotides, the CDR3 is TGTGCCAGCAGCATTCCGGTTGGCCCAGAGACCCAGTACTTC.

The chain joins TRBV6-2 or TRBV6-3 to TRBJ2-5; a possible D gene is TRBD2 (6 bases). From germline, CDR1 is MNHEY and CDR2 SVGEGT. The CDR3 runs to 15 residues. V was cut by 7 bases and J by 1 base, with 16 bases left in between. The CDR3 bases are TGTGCCAGCAAGCCAGTGGGCGGGGTCCAAGAGACCCAGTACTTC. It encodes CASKPVGGVQETQYF.

This clonotype has ten or more counts. The rearrangement joins TRBV14 to TRBJ1-1; 7 positions match TRBD1. The germline V gene encodes CDR1 SGHDN and CDR2 FVKESK. The CDR3 runs to 15 residues. V lost 2 bases, J lost 4 bases, and 7 bases stayed unmatched. CDR3 in DNA: TGTGCCAGCAGCCAAAGGGAGGGGGCCGGCACTGAAGCTTTCTTT. It translates to CASSQREGAGTEAFF.

This clonotype was counted only a few times. The chain links TRBV25-1 to TRBJ1-1; D is possibly TRBD1 (5 bases). Germline values: CDR1 MGHDK, CDR2 SYGVNS. The CDR3 runs to 13 residues. V was clipped by 4 bases and J by 3 bases, with 9 bases between them. CDR3 DNA sequence: TGTGCCAGCAGTGGGGGACCCGACACTGAAGCTTTCTTT. Translation gives CASSGGPDTEAFF.

This clonotype has more than one count but fewer than ten. The chain carries TRBV11-2 and TRBJ2-2; 9 bases are shared with TRBD2. V lost 1 base, J lost 4 bases, and 4 bases stayed unmatched. The germline gives CDR1 SGHAT, CDR2 FQNNGV. The CDR3 covers 16 residues. The CDR3 loop reads CASSLGTSGRTGELFF. The CDR3, as DNA: TGTGCCAGCAGCTTAGGAACTAGCGGGCGCACCGGGGAGCTGTTTTTT. Complete variable domain (other parts from reference TRBV11-2 and TRBJ2-2): EAGVAQSPRYKIIEKRQSVAFWCNPISGHATLYWYQQILGQGPKLLIQFQNNGVVDDSQLPKDRFSAERLKGVDSTLKIQPAKLEDSAVYLCASSLGTSGRTGELFFGEGSRLTVL.

The chain joins TRBV7-2 to TRBJ2-5, with D hard to call. Germline CDR1 and CDR2: SGHTA and FQGNSA. This CDR3 has 13 residues. The V end lost 1 base, the J end lost 5 bases, and 8 bases lay between the germline ends. In DNA, the CDR3 is TGTGCCAGCAGCTTAGTTACGGGTGAGACCCAGTACTTC. Protein sequence: CASSLVTGETQYF.

This clonotype occurred many times. The rearrangement uses TRBV5-1 and TRBJ2-7, with 7 positions matching TRBD2. CDR3 size: 12 residues. Germline loops: CDR1 SGHRS, CDR2 YFSETQ. V shed 4 bases and J 4 bases; nucleotides not matched to a gene: 2. The CDR3 sequence: CASSPSGYEQYF. In DNA, the CDR3 is TGCGCCAGCAGCCCTAGCGGATACGAGCAGTACTTC.

This clonotype occurred many times. The gene calls are TRBV20-1 and TRBJ2-1; D unresolved. Trimming removed 6 bases from V and 0 bases from J, with 15 bases in between. The CDR3 totals 15 residues. CDR1 and CDR2 from the germline V gene are DFQATT and SNEGSKA (reference sequence). CDR3 sequence: CSAPLIPSSYNEQFF. CDR3 DNA sequence: TGCAGTGCCCCACTAATTCCGAGCTCCTACAATGAGCAGTTCTTC.

This clonotype was found many times. This chain links TRBV9 with TRBJ1-3, with no clear D. Between the trimmed V and J ends, which lost 3 bases and 2 bases, there was a span of 12 bases. From germline, CDR1 is SGDLS and CDR2 YYNGEE. The CDR3 totals 15 residues. CDR3 sequence: CASSGGANPGNTIYF. Here the CDR3 DNA reads TGTGCCAGCAGCGGGGGAGCTAATCCTGGAAACACCATATATTTT.

This rearrangement joins TRBV19 to TRBJ2-1, with D perhaps matching TRBD2 (5 bases). Germline V gene lookup returns CDR1 LNHDA and CDR2 SQIVND (reference sequence). V was shortened by 3 bases and J by 7 bases, with 10 bases between the two germline ends. The CDR3 has 13 amino acids. This chain's CDR3 is CASSIPGGNEQFF. The CDR3 DNA sequence: TGTGCCAGTAGTATCCCCGGCGGGAATGAGCAGTTCTTC.

This clonotype has a handful of counts. This chain uses TRBV6-1 with TRBJ2-7; 8 bases agree with TRBD1. CDR1 is MNHNS, CDR2 SASEGT, per germline. This CDR3 spans 14 amino acids. V was pared by 5 bases and J by 2 bases, with 5 bases of the junction left unmatched. The DNA for the CDR3 is TGTGCCAGCAGTCAGATGGGACAGGCCTACGAGCAGTACGTC. Its translation is CASSQMGQAYEQYV.

Ten or more counts support this clonotype. The rearrangement uses TRBV7-9 and TRBJ1-1, with D unclear. The germline CDR1 and CDR2 sequences are SEHNR and FQNEAQ (reference sequence). Between the trimmed V and J ends, which lost 6 bases and 5 bases, there was a span of 7 bases. There are 11 residues in the CDR3. The CDR3 loop reads CASRLSTEAFF. For the CDR3, the DNA is TGTGCCAGCAGGCTCAGTACTGAAGCTTTCTTT.

This clonotype was detected a few times. The chain links TRBV27 to TRBJ2-1, with TRBD1 matching over 7 bases. This CDR3 comprises 16 residues. Germline V gene data show CDR1 as MNHEY and CDR2 as SMNVEV (reference sequence). Losses at the gene ends were 4 bases for V and 2 bases for J; bases not matched to a gene: 8. The CDR3 loop is CASSSPTGPTYNEQFF. In DNA form, the CDR3 reads TGTGCCAGCAGTTCCCCGACAGGGCCGACCTACAATGAGCAGTTCTTC.

The table lists this clonotype with many counts. The chain couples TRBV29-1 to TRBJ2-1, with 8 nucleotides matching TRBD2. V trimming: 1 base; J trimming: 3 bases; junction bases outside the gene matches: 5. Germline lookup yields CDR1 SQVTM and CDR2 ANQGSEA. This CDR3 has 15 residues. This CDR3 reads CSVEGGREDYNEQFF. CDR3 DNA: TGCAGCGTTGAAGGGGGGCGGGAGGACTACAATGAGCAGTTCTTC.

Only a few counts were recorded for this clonotype. V and J are TRBV10-2 and TRBJ2-7, with TRBD1 matching 7 bases. The CDR3 extends over 13 amino acids. CDR1 is WSHSY and CDR2 is SAAADI in the germline V gene. V shed 4 bases, J shed 6 bases, and the junction held 6 bases outside the gene matches. CDR3 loop: CASSGGTAIEQYV. The CDR3 DNA sequence: TGCGCCAGCAGTGGAGGGACAGCGATCGAGCAGTACGTC.

This clonotype was recorded many times. This sequence joins TRBV5-1 and TRBJ2-2, with D possibly TRBD1 on 7 matching bases. The length of the CDR3 is 17 residues. The V gene lost 2 bases and the J gene lost 0 bases, with 14 bases spanning the gap. Germline loops: CDR1 SGHRS, CDR2 YFSETQ. The CDR3 reads CASSFPQGGANTGELFF. In DNA, the CDR3 is TGCGCCAGCAGCTTTCCCCAGGGGGGTGCGAACACCGGGGAGCTGTTTTTT.

This chain joins TRBV13 and TRBJ2-1; TRBD1 aligns across 10 bases. CDR1 and CDR2 from the germline V gene are PRHDT and FYEKMQ (reference sequence). The CDR3 has 15 amino acids. The ends lost 4 bases at V and 7 bases at J; junction bases unmatched: 7. The CDR3 spells CASSSTGTGANEQFF. CDR3 in DNA: TGTGCCAGCAGCTCGACCGGGACAGGGGCTAATGAGCAGTTCTTC.

CDR3 residues: CASLGTSGRNEQYF. DNA of the CDR3: TGTGCCAGCCTGGGGACTAGCGGGAGGAACGAGCAGTACTTC. This chain connects TRBV2 to TRBJ2-7; 15 nucleotides line up with TRBD2. Per germline, CDR1 SNHLY and CDR2 FYNNEI. The trim removed 8 bases at V and 5 bases at J, leaving 4 bases unmatched. The CDR3 consists of 14 residues. The whole variable domain, remainder taken from reference TRBV2 and TRBJ2-7, is EPEVTQTPSHQVTQMGQEVILRCVPISNHLYFYWYRQILGQKVEFLVSFYNNEISEKSEIFDDQFSVERPDGSNFTLKIRSTKLEDSAMYFCASLGTSGRNEQYFGPGTRLTVT.

At least ten counts were recorded for this clonotype. CDR3 residues: CASSLGQGAANTGELFF. The CDR3 nucleotides read TGTGCCAGCAGCTTAGGCCAAGGGGCGGCGAACACCGGGGAGCTGTTTTTT. The chain recombines TRBV13 with TRBJ2-2; possible D gene TRBD1, 5 bases. Trimming pared 0 bases from V and 0 bases from J, leaving 11 bases between. The germline gives CDR1 PRHDT, CDR2 FYEKMQ (reference sequence). CDR3 size: 17 residues.